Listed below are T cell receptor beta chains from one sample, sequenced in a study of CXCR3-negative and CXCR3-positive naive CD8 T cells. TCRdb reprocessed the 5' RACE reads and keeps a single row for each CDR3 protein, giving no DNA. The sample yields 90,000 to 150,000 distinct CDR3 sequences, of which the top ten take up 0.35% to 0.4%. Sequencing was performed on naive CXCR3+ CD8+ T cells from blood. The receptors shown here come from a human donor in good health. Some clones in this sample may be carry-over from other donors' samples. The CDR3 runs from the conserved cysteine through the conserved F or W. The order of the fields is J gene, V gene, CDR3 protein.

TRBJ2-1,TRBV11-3,CASSARGPNEQFF
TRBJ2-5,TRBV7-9,CASSRGVVQETQYF
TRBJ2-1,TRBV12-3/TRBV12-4,CASSPRHFYNEQFF
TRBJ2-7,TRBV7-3,CASSLGQGHEQYF
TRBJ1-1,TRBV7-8,CASSSRVRGTEAFF
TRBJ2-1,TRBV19,CASSSDGSSYNEQFF
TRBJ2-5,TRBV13,CASSFGGMRQGTQYF
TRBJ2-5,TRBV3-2,CASSRLVQETQYF
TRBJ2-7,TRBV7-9,CASSDLNFGQGYEQYF
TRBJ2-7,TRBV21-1,CASSRGTRRVYEQYF
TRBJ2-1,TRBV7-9,CASSLIDEQFF
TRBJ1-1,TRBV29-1,CSVLNHERPEAFF
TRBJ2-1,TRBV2,CASPRARTINEQFF
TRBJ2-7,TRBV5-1,CASSLSSGGIYSYEQYF
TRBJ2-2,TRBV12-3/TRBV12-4,CASSTGTPAGELFF
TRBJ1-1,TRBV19,CASRVGTGPPEAFF
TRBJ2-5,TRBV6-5,CASSRSGGEETQYF
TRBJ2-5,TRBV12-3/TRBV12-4,CASSLSVQETQYF
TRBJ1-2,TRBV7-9,CASSSGPQPHGYTF
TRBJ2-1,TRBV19,CASSTDSGRWGNNEQFF
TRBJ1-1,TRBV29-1,CSVGTGENTEAFF
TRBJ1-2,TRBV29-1,CSVGVGRGLYTF
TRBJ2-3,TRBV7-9,CASSPNLRGQYTDTQYF
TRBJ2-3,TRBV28,CASSWGGRGGSTDTQYF